This note documents a single TCR beta chain sequence. This clonotype was seen ten or more times. No antigen is known for it. No much larger clone is present one base from it, and per-base qualities are unavailable. What the time point label conveys for this sample: persistent/refractory GD, antithyroid drugs over 5 years with positive TRAb. For both TCR sequencing and RNA sequencing, RNA was extracted from PBMCs using TRIzol. The diagnosis of Graves' disease was made according to American Thyroid Association guidelines. Patients were recruited from an endocrinology department in Xi'an, China. Each patient gave roughly 8.4 milliliters of peripheral blood, collected in an EDTA anticoagulant tube. Ficoll Paque Plus density gradient separation was used to isolate PBMCs, and no further T cell sorting was done. An Agilent 2100 Bioanalyzer and agarose gel were used to check RNA quality, and a NanoDrop 2000 was used to measure RNA concentration.

This sample is part of a study of regulatory T cells in long-lasting Graves disease (dated by TCRdb to the early 2020s). In terms of the full investigation: Persistent Graves' disease was defined as persistently positive TSH receptor autoantibodies together with antithyroid drug treatment for over 5 years. The study was registered as a clinical trial and conducted in China. A total of around 35 samples were covered by TCR sequencing, comprising some 13 persistent and roughly 20 newly diagnosed Graves' disease patients. Patients with persistent Graves' disease were compared with patients with newly diagnosed Graves' disease using TCR sequencing and RNA sequencing of peripheral blood. Persistent Graves' disease patients in the clinical cohort had taken antithyroid drugs for roughly ten years on average. Broad study findings and their caveats: Only peripheral blood was studied, because thyroid tissue, the primary lesion, was inaccessible. TRBV28, TRBJ1-2 and TRBJ2-5 were preferentially used in persistent disease, while TRBV20-1 and TRBJ2-1 were favored in newly diagnosed disease. Persistent Graves' disease patients showed lower TCR Shannon entropy and fewer highly expanded clones than newly diagnosed patients, suggesting clonal expansion. Persistent patients shared more public clonotypes among themselves (2,741) than newly diagnosed patients did (over 900). Sequencing and analysis were restricted to the TCR beta chain. The authors acknowledged the small sample size as a limitation that may reduce accuracy.

Libraries were prepared through multiplex PCR. TCRdb lists the instrument as Illumina HiSeq 4000. To build TCR beta libraries, CDR3 regions were amplified by Arm-PCR using iRepertoire HTBI primers. Before sequencing, the PCR products went through gel purification. As for how the authors treated the data: A total of around 59 TRBV and 14 TRBJ segments were identified across samples and were used for gene usage analysis of CDR3 amino acid clonotypes. COPE and FqMerger were used to merge the filtered high-quality paired reads into contigs. Contigs were aligned with BLAST to IMGT TRBV, TRBD and TRBJ reference genes, and CDR3 was defined per IMGT. Any clonotype with a frequency above 0.1% was counted as a highly expanded clone. Shannon entropy served as the measure of repertoire diversity, while the Gini coefficient captured V-J evenness. Clonotypes shared by more than one individual were considered public. TCRdb reran the public reads through fastp at Q25 and MiXCR, keeping productive beta chains. Entries that share a CDR3 protein sequence are merged under the most common genes and DNA. The V and J calls come from TCRdb's annotation, not from the publication. Recorded for this sample are hundreds of thousands of distinct CDR3 sequences; more than 20% of them occurred a single time. Over 7.5% of the sample is in the top ten clones.

Based on the germline V gene (reference sequence), the CDR1 and CDR2 sequences are MNHEY and SMNVEV. V is clipped by 6 bases and J by 0 bases, and the sequence between their germline boundaries is 12 bases long. The CDR3 runs 14 residues from the cysteine to the phenylalanine. Only the CDR3 part of the read is kept: 42 bases, read in frame from the first base. The sequencing here drew on peripheral blood mononuclear cells (PBMCs), taken when the disease was refractory, from a patient treated with antithyroid drugs. The origin of this receptor is a female donor with Graves disease. The chain is assembled from TRBV27 and TRBJ2-7, with the identity of the D gene unclear. The CDR3: CASSPTALSYEQYF. The DNA sequence is as follows: TGTGCCAGCAGCCCTACGGCACTCTCCTACGAGCAGTACTTC.